The 27 T cell receptor beta chains given below trace back to one sample, sequenced in a study of blood T cells in healthy people across ages. A second PCR, run for about 7 to 12 cycles, used a sample-barcoded 5' primer plus a J-beta primer mix. TCRdb reprocessed the 5' RACE reads via MiXCR and lists one record per CDR3 protein. The sample contains about 650,000 distinct CDR3 sequences, more than 45% of which appear only once. Source material: blood. These receptor sequences come from a woman older than 75 in good health.

This clonotype was counted only a few times. This chain uses TRBV12-3 or TRBV12-4 with TRBJ2-2; a weak D match, TRBD2 (6 bases). The CDR3 is 15 residues long. The V gene lost 2 bases and the J gene lost 4 bases, with 11 bases spanning the gap. Here the CDR3 reads CASSLNLGGTGELFF. Written as DNA, the CDR3 is TGTGCCAGCAGTTTAAATCTGGGAGGCACCGGGGAGCTGTTTTTT.

A remark on this clonotype: Compared with germline, one end of the junction differs, possibly owing to a read error. CDR3 protein: CGVARTGDYNEQYF. CDR3 bases: TGCGGCGTTGCAAGGACAGGAGACTACAATGAGCAGTACTTC. The chain has TRBV29-1 and TRBJ2-1; TRBD1 matches 7 bases. The J call is doubtful: the DNA matches TRBJ2-7 better. The CDR3 sequence is 14 residues long. Germline V gene sequence: CDR1 SQVTM, CDR2 ANQGSEA.

This clonotype was detected only a few times. The rearrangement joins TRBV5-1 to TRBJ2-3; the D call may be TRBD1 or TRBD2 (6 bases each). Germline V gives CDR1 SGHRS, CDR2 YFSETQ. V gave up 3 bases and J gave up 6 bases, with 11 bases separating them. This CDR3 region has 13 residues. This CDR3 is CASSSGARDTQYF. CDR3 coding DNA: TGCGCCAGCAGCTCGGGGGCTCGGGATACGCAGTATTTT.

Turning to this clonotype: A clone one base away is much larger, so this may be a read error. V usage is TRBV20-1 and J usage is TRBJ2-3; perhaps D is TRBD1 or TRBD2 (5 bases each). This CDR3 is built from 13 residues. CDR1 and CDR2 from the germline V gene are DFQATT and SNEGSKA (reference sequence). V lost 0 bases, J lost 14 bases, and 18 bases lay in between. CDR3 residues: CSARDTILGVTYF. CDR3 nucleotide sequence: TGCAGTGCTAGAGATACTATCTTGGGGGTGACGTATTTT.

This clonotype was seen repeatedly, ten times or more. CDR3 region: CSAEGWGQGPYQETQYF. CDR3 nucleotides: TGCAGTGCTGAGGGGTGGGGACAGGGTCCTTACCAAGAGACCCAGTACTTC. The J gene is TRBJ2-5, the V gene TRBV20-1, with 9 bases that match TRBD1. The CDR3 totals 17 residues. The V gene's germline CDR1 is DFQATT and CDR2 SNEGSKA (reference sequence). The J segment lost 0 bases and the V segment lost 5 bases, leaving 13 bases of the junction unmatched.

In regard to this clonotype: Being one base from a much bigger clone, this may be a read error. V and J are TRBV13 and TRBJ2-3; D is possibly TRBD2 (5 bases). V lost 6 bases to trimming and J lost 2 bases, with 15 bases between them. Germline V gives CDR1 PRHDT, CDR2 FYEKMQ (reference sequence). This CDR3 spans 15 amino acids. CDR3 region: CASRKGRAATDTQYF. The CDR3, as DNA: TGTGCCAGCAGAAAAGGACGAGCGGCCACAGATACGCAGTATTTT.

This clonotype was observed at least ten times. The chain employs TRBV24-1 and TRBJ2-3; D might be TRBD2 (6 bases). V was pared by 9 bases and J by 1 base, with 16 bases between. This CDR3 is built from 15 residues. Germline V gene data show CDR1 as KGHDR and CDR2 as SFDVKD. The CDR3 DNA sequence: TGTGCCACCGGGACTGGGGCGCTACGCACAGATACGCAGTATTTT. The encoded protein is CATGTGALRTDTQYF.

Comments on this clonotype: Just one base apart from a much larger clone, this may be a read error. V is TRBV5-5 and J is TRBJ2-7; possibly TRBD1 or TRBD2 for D (5 bases each). The germline V gene encodes CDR1 SGHKS and CDR2 YYEKEE (reference sequence). This CDR3 contains 14 residues. V was clipped by 2 bases and J by 7 bases, with 16 bases between them. In DNA form, the CDR3 reads TGTGCCAGCAGCTTTGGGACCCTCGAGGGGGAGCAGTACTTC. It yields the protein CASSFGTLEGEQYF. Full variable domain (outside the CDR3, taken from reference TRBV5-5 and TRBJ2-7): DAGVTQSPTHLIKTRGQQVTLRCSPISGHKSVSWYQQVLGQGPQFIFQYYEKEERGRGNFPDRFSARQFPNYSSELNVNALLLGDSALYLCASSFGTLEGEQYFGPGTRLTVT.

The CDR3 here is CATSSPRGTDTQYF. Here the CDR3 DNA reads TGTGCCACCAGCAGCCCCCGGGGCACAGATACGCAGTATTTT. This chain uses TRBV15 with TRBJ2-3; D gene uncertain. Between the trimmed V and J ends, which lost 3 bases and 1 base, there was a span of 8 bases. Per the germline V gene, CDR1 is LNHNV and CDR2 is YYDKDF (reference sequence). This CDR3 comprises 14 residues.

This clonotype appeared a few times. The CDR3 sequence: CASTAVAPSTDTQYF. The CDR3 nucleotides are TGTGCCAGCACCGCCGTTGCACCTAGCACAGATACGCAGTATTTT. The rearrangement uses TRBV28 and TRBJ2-3; D remains unclear. Looked up from germline, CDR1 is MDHEN and CDR2 is SYDVKM. V gave up 7 bases and J gave up 0 bases, with 14 bases separating them. The CDR3 is 15 amino acids.

To note about this clonotype: This may be a read error, as it is one base from a much larger clone. The V call is TRBV20-1, the J call TRBJ2-7; D gene unclear. CDR1 DFQATT and CDR2 SNEGSKA come from the germline V gene (reference sequence). V lost 0 bases and J lost 6, with 15 bases in between. This CDR3 comprises 14 residues. CDR3: CSARDRIGSGEQYF. In DNA form, the CDR3 reads TGCAGTGCTAGAGATCGAATAGGGTCGGGCGAGCAGTACTTC.

About this clonotype: A much larger clone differs from this one at a single base, so this may be a read error. J is TRBJ2-1 and V is TRBV5-1; 7 bases line up with TRBD2. The length of the CDR3 is 15 residues. Germline trimming cut 3 bases from V and 7 bases from J; bases unmatched to any gene: 10. Germline V lookup: CDR1 SGHRS, CDR2 YFSETQ. The CDR3 nucleotides read TGCGCCAGCAGCTCGGTAACGGGGGGTGGGAATGAGCAGTTCTTC. Translated, it gives CASSSVTGGGNEQFF.

The chain links TRBV20-1 to TRBJ2-3; tentative D call: TRBD2 (6 bases). CDR3 length: 14 residues. Per germline, CDR1 DFQATT and CDR2 SNEGSKA (reference sequence). The V end lost 4 bases, the J end lost 4 bases, and 15 bases lay between the germline ends. In nucleotides, the CDR3 is TGCAGTGCTACTTCAGGAGGGTGGGCAGATACGCAGTATTTT. This sequence encodes CSATSGGWADTQYF.

The V call is TRBV3-1, the J call TRBJ2-4, with 8 bases that match TRBD1. V trimming: 3 bases; J trimming: 8 bases; junction bases outside the gene matches: 9. Germline assignment: CDR1 LGHDT and CDR2 YNNKEL (reference sequence). The length of the CDR3 is 15 residues. The CDR3 DNA is TGTGCCAGCAGCCATAGCGGACAGGGTGCGGACATTCAGTACTTC. Translation gives CASSHSGQGADIQYF. Full variable domain (missing parts from reference TRBV3-1 and TRBJ2-4): DTAVSQTPKYLVTQMGNDKSIKCEQNLGHDTMYWYKQDSKKFLKIMFSYNNKELIINETVPNRFSPKSPDKAHLNLHINSLELGDSAVYFCASSHSGQGADIQYFGAGTRLSVL.

The chain is built from TRBV29-1 and TRBJ2-5, with 7 bases lining up with TRBD2. The germline V gene has CDR1 SQVTM and CDR2 ANQGSEA. The CDR3 has 12 residues. V shed 6 bases and J 5 bases; nucleotides not matched to a gene: 6. The CDR3 region is CSVWTSTETQYF. For the CDR3, the DNA is TGCAGCGTCTGGACTAGTACGGAGACCCAGTACTTC.

With respect to this clonotype: One base away lies a much larger clone, so this may be a sequencing read error. V and J are TRBV5-1 and TRBJ2-3; the match to TRBD2 covers 9 bases. CDR3 length equals 15 residues. The V gene's germline CDR1 is SGHRS and CDR2 YFSETQ. CDR3 DNA: TGCGCCAGCAGCTTGCCGGCGGGAGGGGCAGAGACGCAGTATTTT. Its protein is CASSLPAGGAETQYF.

V and J are TRBV27 and TRBJ2-7; 7 bases are a match to TRBD1. CDR3 length: 15 amino acids. Trimming cost V 5 bases and J 0 bases; bases outside gene matches: 7. Germline-derived CDR1 and CDR2 are MNHEY and SMNVEV (reference sequence). This CDR3 reads CASSKQGRGSYEQYF. The CDR3 nucleotides are TGTGCCAGCAGTAAACAGGGGCGAGGCTCCTACGAGCAGTACTTC.

This clonotype was seen a few times. For the CDR3, the DNA is TGTGCCAGCAGTTTAGAGGGGGGCCCGAACACTGAAGCTTTCTTT. Its protein is CASSLEGGPNTEAFF. This chain links TRBV27 with TRBJ1-1, with a tentative D call TRBD1 (6 bases). Deletions cut 2 bases from V and 1 base from J, with 11 bases between. CDR1 and CDR2 from the germline V gene are MNHEY and SMNVEV (reference sequence). This CDR3 is built from 15 residues.

This clonotype was picked up many times. The rearrangement uses TRBV2 and TRBJ2-3, with D unresolved. The CDR3 extends over 14 amino acids. The germline V gene has CDR1 SNHLY and CDR2 FYNNEI. V gave up 6 bases and J gave up 2 bases, with 12 bases separating them. CDR3 sequence: CASSPVSTTDTQYF. The CDR3 DNA sequence: TGTGCCAGCAGCCCCGTCTCTACCACAGATACGCAGTATTTT.

Details on this clonotype: This could be a read error, since a much larger clone is one nucleotide away. This chain uses TRBV10-3 with TRBJ2-4; weak D call: TRBD2 (6 bases). The J call may not be correct, given that the DNA end is closer to TRBJ2-5. The germline gives CDR1 ENHRY, CDR2 SYGVKD. CDR3 length: 14 amino acids. The CDR3 spells CAISEGGNRETQYF. DNA of the CDR3: TGTGCCATCAGTGAAGGAGGGAACAGGGAGACCCAGTACTTC.

Worth noting for this clonotype: A much larger clone differs from this one at a single base, so this may be a read error. The rearrangement uses TRBV7-9 and TRBJ1-1, with a weak D call TRBD1 (5 bases). Trimming cost V 3 bases and J 7 bases, with 6 bases left between them. Germline lookup yields CDR1 SEHNR and CDR2 FQNEAQ (reference sequence). The CDR3 runs to 11 residues. CDR3 protein: CASSFDSEAFF. CDR3 nucleotide sequence: TGTGCCAGCAGCTTCGACAGTGAAGCTTTCTTT.

This chain uses TRBV13 with TRBJ1-2, with D unclear. The germline gives CDR1 PRHDT, CDR2 FYEKMQ (reference sequence). The CDR3 runs 13 residues. The V and J ends lost 5 bases and 2 bases respectively, with 9 bases between them. In nucleotides, the CDR3 is TGTGCCAGCAGCCGTGAAACAAACTATGGCTACACCTTC. Its translation: CASSRETNYGYTF.

In regard to this clonotype: The junction shows a germline mismatch at one end, possibly a read error. The V gene is TRBV12-3 or TRBV12-4, the J gene TRBJ2-1; D may be TRBD2 (6 bases). The CDR3 consists of 13 residues. In DNA form, the CDR3 reads TGTGCCAGCAGTATGGAGGGCTACAATGAGCAGTTCTTT. Its translation: CASSMEGYNEQFF.

This clonotype occurred a few times. The CDR3 is CASSFTGRSTDTQYF. The CDR3 DNA is TGTGCCAGCAGTTTCACGGGACGTAGCACAGATACGCAGTATTTT. V usage is TRBV27 and J usage is TRBJ2-3; D assignment may be TRBD1 or TRBD2 (5 bases each). V was trimmed by 3 bases and J by 0 bases, leaving 10 bases between them. The germline gives CDR1 MNHEY, CDR2 SMNVEV (reference sequence). This CDR3 has 15 residues.

This clonotype has just a few counts. The chain couples TRBV4-1 to TRBJ1-5; 8 bases align to TRBD1. The germline CDR1 and CDR2 sequences are MGHRA and YSYEKL. This CDR3 region has 17 residues. The trim removed 2 bases at V and 3 bases at J, leaving 9 bases unmatched. The CDR3 here is CASSQTDRARNNQPQHF. CDR3 coding DNA: TGCGCCAGCAGCCAAACGGACAGGGCTAGGAACAATCAGCCCCAGCATTTT.

This clonotype was found once. The conserved final phenylalanine or tryptophan is absent from the CDR3, which likely points to a read error. This chain joins TRBV14 and TRBJ2-5; D possibly matches TRBD1 or TRBD2 (5 bases each). The CDR3 has 15 residues. CDR1 is SGHDN and CDR2 is FVKESK in the germline V gene. Trimming pared 3 bases from V and 11 bases from J, leaving 22 bases between. The CDR3 DNA is TGTGCCAGCAGCCAGAGTAAGACGGGACCCTACGGGCAGTACTCC. This gives the protein CASSQSKTGPYGQYS.

There are a few counts of this clonotype. V is TRBV20-1 and J is TRBJ2-1, with D unclear. The CDR3 contains 14 residues. V dropped 0 bases and J dropped 7 bases, with 13 bases sitting between them. Germline V gene sequence: CDR1 DFQATT, CDR2 SNEGSKA (reference sequence). The CDR3 spells CSARENRLVNEQFF. CDR3 coding DNA: TGCAGTGCTAGAGAGAATCGGCTAGTTAATGAGCAGTTCTTC.